One sample yielded the 21 T cell receptor beta chains listed below, sequenced in a study of molecular identifiers for immune sequencing clone quantification. TCRdb called the PCR reads again in MiXCR, with one record for every CDR3 protein. This table holds more than 85,000 distinct CDR3 sequences, less than 35% found once. Sequencing was done on a sample of naive CD8+ T cells from blood, with Jurkat cell RNA spiked in. Subset given: FACS-sorted CD8+CD4-CCR7+CD45RA+ naive T cells. The receptors were sampled from a human donor in good health. Some libraries in this study had Jurkat cell RNA spiked in.

The chain links TRBV13 to TRBJ2-3, with 9 bases lining up with TRBD1. From germline, CDR1 is PRHDT and CDR2 FYEKMQ (reference sequence). Trimming at V came to 3 bases and at J to 4 bases, leaving 11 bases not matched to a gene. CDR3 length: 17 residues. The CDR3 DNA reads TGTGCCAGCAGCTTTGGTTTTGGGACAGGGAGGCCAGATACGCAGTATTTT. It encodes CASSFGFGTGRPDTQYF.

The rearrangement uses TRBV19 and TRBJ1-1; no clear D gene. Trimming took 0 bases from V and 5 from J, leaving 10 bases between them. CDR1 is LNHDA, CDR2 SQIVND, per germline (reference sequence). There are 14 residues in the CDR3. CDR3 DNA: TGTGCCAGTAGTATAGATGTTCCGTCGACTGAAGCTTTCTTT. Translated: CASSIDVPSTEAFF. The full variable domain, completed using reference TRBV19 and TRBJ1-1, is DGGITQSPKYLFRKEGQNVTLSCEQNLNHDAMYWYRQDPGQGLRLIYYSQIVNDFQKGDIAEGYSVSREKKESFPLTVTSAQKNPTAFYLCASSIDVPSTEAFFGQGTRLTVV.

This chain links TRBV28 with TRBJ2-7; TRBD2 agrees at 11 bases. The CDR3 is made up of 14 amino acids. With V trimmed by 7 bases and J by 2 bases, 4 bases remained unmatched. In germline, CDR1 is MDHEN, CDR2 SYDVKM. CDR3 in amino acids: CASNDSGGAYEQYF. DNA of the CDR3: TGTGCCAGCAACGATAGCGGGGGGGCCTACGAGCAGTACTTC.

This clonotype was observed a few times. The chain has TRBV7-8 and TRBJ2-7, with TRBD1 matching 8 bases. V lost 4 bases to trimming and J lost 4 bases; unmatched junction nucleotides: 3. Germline V gene sequence: CDR1 SGHVS, CDR2 FQNEAQ. CDR3 length equals 13 residues. The CDR3 nucleotides are TGTGCCAGCAGCTGGGGGGACAGGTACGAGCAGTACTTC. Encoded protein: CASSWGDRYEQYF.

The chain carries TRBV7-9 and TRBJ2-1, with 9 bases fitting TRBD2. The CDR3 has 15 amino acids. V was clipped by 5 bases and J by 9 bases; unmatched bases: 11. Germline V CDR1 and CDR2: SEHNR, FQNEAQ (reference sequence). The CDR3 reads CASSRASGNAFEQFF. The CDR3 DNA is TGTGCCAGCAGCAGAGCTAGCGGGAACGCTTTTGAGCAGTTCTTC.

This clonotype was picked up one time. This may be a read error, as it is one base from a much larger clone. The V and J genes are TRBV7-8 and TRBJ2-7; 8 bases agree with TRBD2. This CDR3 has 14 residues. V shed 8 bases, J shed 4 bases, and the junction held 10 bases outside the gene matches. The germline V gene encodes CDR1 SGHVS and CDR2 FQNEAQ. For the CDR3, the DNA is TGTGCCAGCCGCCAGAGGACTAGCTCTTACGAGCAGTACTTC. Amino acid sequence: CASRQRTSSYEQYF. The variable domain in full, with the rest retrieved from reference TRBV7-8 and TRBJ2-7, is GAGVSQSPRYKVAKRGQDVALRCDPISGHVSLFWYQQALGQGPEFLTYFQNEAQLDKSGLPSDRFFAERPEGSVSTLKIQRTQQEDSAVYLCASRQRTSSYEQYFGPGTRLTVT.

The V call is TRBV12-3 or TRBV12-4, the J call TRBJ2-7; 8 bases agree with TRBD2. V shed 6 bases and J 11 bases; nucleotides not matched to a gene: 9. The CDR3 extends over 12 amino acids. The CDR3 reads CASRESGGREYF. The CDR3 DNA sequence: TGTGCCAGCAGGGAAAGCGGGGGCAGGGAGTACTTC.

This clonotype was observed a few times. The genes are TRBV4-3 and TRBJ2-3; 13 nucleotides agree with TRBD2. The CDR3 runs 16 residues. The V gene end was trimmed by 2 bases and the J gene end by 9 bases; junction bases not matched to a gene: 8. The germline gives CDR1 LGHNA, CDR2 YSLEER. Here the CDR3 reads CASSQTRTSGSQTQYF. Here the CDR3 DNA reads TGCGCCAGCAGCCAAACCCGGACTAGCGGGAGTCAGACGCAGTATTTT.

The table lists this clonotype with many counts. This chain uses TRBV27 with TRBJ2-7; the D gene could be TRBD1 or TRBD2 (5 bases each). The CDR3 sequence is 13 residues long. Trimming stripped 6 bases from V and 7 bases from J, with 16 bases between. Germline-derived CDR1 and CDR2 are MNHEY and SMNVEV (reference sequence). The DNA for the CDR3 is TGTGCCAGCAGAGGGACCGAGGCGAGGGAGCAGTACTTC. Protein: CASRGTEAREQYF.

The chain recombines TRBV5-6 with TRBJ2-3; unclear D gene. The V gene's germline CDR1 is SGHDT and CDR2 YYEEEE. Trimming removed 4 bases from V and 6 bases from J, with 12 bases in between. The CDR3 is 13 residues long. The CDR3 loop is CASSGDTSDTQYF. The CDR3 DNA reads TGTGCCAGCAGCGGGGATACGTCCGATACGCAGTATTTT.

A word on this clonotype: Compared with germline, one end of the junction differs, possibly owing to a read error. The V and J genes are TRBV12-3 or TRBV12-4 and TRBJ2-5; the D gene is possibly TRBD2 (6 bases). This CDR3 region has 14 residues. Here the CDR3 reads CASSLVLGGDTQYF. CDR3 bases: TGTGCCAGCAGCTTAGTCCTGGGGGGAGACACCCAGTACTTT.

With regard to this clonotype: The junction and the germline gene differ at one end; a read error may be behind it. The chain links TRBV25-1 to TRBJ1-1; the D is unclear. The CDR3 consists of 12 residues. Germline V gene lookup returns CDR1 MGHDK and CDR2 SYGVNS. The CDR3 DNA reads TGTGCCAGCAGTCTGGGGAACACTGAAGGTTTCTTT. This encodes CASSLGNTEGFF.

Details on this clonotype: A read error may account for a junction end that differs from germline. This chain joins TRBV5-1 and TRBJ2-7; 7 bases agree with TRBD2. Germline V gene sequence: CDR1 SGHRS, CDR2 YFSETQ. This CDR3 contains 15 residues. The CDR3 bases are TGCGCCCGCAGCTTGTGGGGGGGGGACGACTCCGAGCAGTACTTC. Protein: CARSLWGGDDSEQYF.

On this clonotype itself: One end of the junction is discordant with germline, which a read error may explain. The rearrangement links TRBV12-3 or TRBV12-4 to TRBJ2-3; TRBD1 is a possible D gene (5 bases). The CDR3 consists of 14 residues. The DNA of the CDR3 is TGTGCCACCAGTTTTGGTCAGGGTTTGCGAACGCAGTATTTT. It codes for CATSFGQGLRTQYF.

As regards this clonotype: A read error is likely, as this CDR3 ends without the conserved phenylalanine or tryptophan. This chain joins TRBV5-8 and TRBJ2-1; TRBD2 agrees at 9 bases. CDR3 size: 15 residues. Germline V gene data show CDR1 as SGHTS and CDR2 as YDEGEE. The ends lost 4 bases at V and 5 bases at J; junction bases unmatched: 7. Here the CDR3 DNA reads TGTGCCAGCAGCCCTGGGACTAGCAGAGACAATGAGCAGTTCCCC. Translation gives CASSPGTSRDNEQFP.

This clonotype showed up just a few times. The chain recombines TRBV11-3 with TRBJ2-7, with TRBD2 matching 10 bases. Germline values: CDR1 SGHNT, CDR2 YENEEA. CDR3 size: 15 residues. The J segment lost 5 bases and the V segment lost 7 bases, leaving 11 bases of the junction unmatched. The CDR3 region is CASIHLAGDGHEQYF. DNA for the CDR3: TGTGCCAGCATCCACCTAGCGGGAGACGGCCACGAGCAGTACTTC. Based on the CDR3 plus reference TRBV11-3 and TRBJ2-7, the full variable domain is EAGVVQSPRYKIIEKKQPVAFWCNPISGHNTLYWYLQNLGQGPELLIRYENEEAVDDSQLPKDRFSAERLKGVDSTLKIQPAELGDSAVYLCASIHLAGDGHEQYFGPGTRLTVT.

As to this clonotype: A read error may explain this, as a much larger clone is one base away. V usage is TRBV29-1 and J usage is TRBJ2-4; D ambiguous. CDR3 length: 11 amino acids. V shed 7 bases and J shed 3 bases, with 7 bases lying between them. Germline V CDR1 and CDR2: SQVTM, ANQGSEA. CDR3 region: CSGPFKNIQYF. Written as DNA, the CDR3 is TGCAGCGGGCCCTTCAAAAACATTCAGTACTTC.

As concerns this clonotype: A read error may explain this, as a much larger clone is one base away. The rearrangement joins TRBV25-1 to TRBJ2-7, with D unresolved. Germline loops: CDR1 MGHDK, CDR2 SYGVNS. CDR3 size: 14 residues. The CDR3 loop reads CASSESFFSYELYF. CDR3 nucleotides: TGTGCCAGCAGTGAATCATTCTTCAGCTACGAGCTGTACTTC.

The chain has TRBV5-4 and TRBJ2-7; TRBD2 matches at 7 bases. Germline loops: CDR1 SGHNT, CDR2 YYREEE (reference sequence). This CDR3 contains 12 residues. J was trimmed by 7 bases and V by 3 bases; bases with no gene match: 4. The CDR3 sequence is CASSSPRGEQYF. The CDR3 DNA reads as TGTGCCAGCAGCTCCCCGCGGGGGGAGCAGTACTTC.

This clonotype was seen a few times. The V call is TRBV7-9, the J call TRBJ2-3; no clear D gene. The CDR3 covers 14 residues. Germline assignment: CDR1 SEHNR and CDR2 FQNEAQ (reference sequence). Trimming pared 2 bases from V and 2 bases from J, leaving 8 bases between. The CDR3: CASSLPLTTDTQYF. CDR3 nucleotide sequence: TGTGCCAGCAGCTTACCGTTGACCACAGATACGCAGTATTTT.

This clonotype was picked up many times. The chain is built from TRBV28 and TRBJ2-7, with a tentative D call TRBD1 (5 bases). Germline CDR1 MDHEN, CDR2 SYDVKM. V lost 4 bases and J 4 bases, leaving 8 bases between the germline ends. CDR3 length equals 12 residues. The CDR3 DNA is TGTGCCAGCAGTTCCGACAGTTACGAGCAGTACTTC. Amino acid sequence: CASSSDSYEQYF. The complete variable domain, with remaining parts taken from reference TRBV28 and TRBJ2-7, reads DVKVTQSSRYLVKRTGEKVFLECVQDMDHENMFWYRQDPGLGLRLIYFSYDVKMKEKGDIPEGYSVSREKKERFSLILESASTNQTSMYLCASSSDSYEQYFGPGTRLTVT.